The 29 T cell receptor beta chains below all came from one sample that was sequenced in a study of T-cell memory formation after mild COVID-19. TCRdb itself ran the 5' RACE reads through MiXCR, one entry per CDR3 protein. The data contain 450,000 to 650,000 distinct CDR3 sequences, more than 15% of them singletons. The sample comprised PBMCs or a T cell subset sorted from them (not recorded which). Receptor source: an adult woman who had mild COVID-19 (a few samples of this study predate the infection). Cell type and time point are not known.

CDR3 coding DNA: TGTGCCTGGAGCCCGGGACTAGCGGGAGGGCCTCTCAGTCAAGAGACCCAGTACTTC. Translating it yields CAWSPGLAGGPLSQETQYF. This chain connects TRBV30 to TRBJ2-5; 16 nucleotides agree with TRBD2. The CDR3 loop spans 19 amino acids. Per germline, CDR1 GTSNPN and CDR2 SVGIG (reference sequence). V dropped 3 bases and J dropped 2; count of bases not matched to a gene: 12.

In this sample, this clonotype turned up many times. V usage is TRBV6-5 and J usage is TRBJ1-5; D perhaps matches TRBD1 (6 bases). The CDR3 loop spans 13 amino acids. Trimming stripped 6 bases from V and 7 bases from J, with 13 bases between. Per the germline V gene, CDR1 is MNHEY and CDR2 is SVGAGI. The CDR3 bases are TGTGCCAGCAGCCCCAGGGGAGGGCAGCCCCAGCATTTT. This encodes CASSPRGGQPQHF.

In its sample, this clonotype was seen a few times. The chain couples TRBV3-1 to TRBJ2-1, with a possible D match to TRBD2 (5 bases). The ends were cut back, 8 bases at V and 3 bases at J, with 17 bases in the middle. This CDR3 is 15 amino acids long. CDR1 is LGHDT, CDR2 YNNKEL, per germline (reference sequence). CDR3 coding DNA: TGTGCCAGCGAGGTGGGGAGTCCCTACTACAATGAGCAGTTCTTC. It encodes CASEVGSPYYNEQFF.

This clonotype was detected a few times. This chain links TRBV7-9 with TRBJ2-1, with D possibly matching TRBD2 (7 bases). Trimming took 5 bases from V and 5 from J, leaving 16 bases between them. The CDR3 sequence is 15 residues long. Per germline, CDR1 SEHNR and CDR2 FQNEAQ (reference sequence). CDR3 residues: CASSGLGGLDNEQFF. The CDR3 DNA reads TGTGCCAGCAGCGGGTTGGGGGGGCTGGACAATGAGCAGTTCTTC.

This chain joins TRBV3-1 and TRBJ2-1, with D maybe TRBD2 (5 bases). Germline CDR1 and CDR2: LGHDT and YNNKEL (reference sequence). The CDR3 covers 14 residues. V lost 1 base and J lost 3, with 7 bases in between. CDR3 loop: CASSQAGNYNEQFF. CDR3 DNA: TGTGCCAGCAGCCAAGCGGGAAACTACAATGAGCAGTTCTTC.

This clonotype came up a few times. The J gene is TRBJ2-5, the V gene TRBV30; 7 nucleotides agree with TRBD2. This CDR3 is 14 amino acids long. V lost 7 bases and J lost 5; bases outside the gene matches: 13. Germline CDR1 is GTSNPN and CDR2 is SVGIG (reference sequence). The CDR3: CAYHRAGVPETQYF. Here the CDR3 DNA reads TGTGCCTACCACCGGGCGGGAGTCCCCGAGACCCAGTACTTC.

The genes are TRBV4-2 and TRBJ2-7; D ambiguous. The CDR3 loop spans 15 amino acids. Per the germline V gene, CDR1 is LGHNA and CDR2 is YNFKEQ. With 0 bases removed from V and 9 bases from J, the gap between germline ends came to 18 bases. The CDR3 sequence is CASSQDLNSGVAQYF. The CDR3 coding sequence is TGTGCCAGCAGCCAAGATCTCAACAGTGGAGTAGCGCAGTACTTC.

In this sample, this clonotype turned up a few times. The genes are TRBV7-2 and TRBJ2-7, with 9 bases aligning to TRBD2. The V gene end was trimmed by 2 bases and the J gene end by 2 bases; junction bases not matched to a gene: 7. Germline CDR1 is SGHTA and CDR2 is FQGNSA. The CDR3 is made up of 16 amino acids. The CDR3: CASSLIAAGGPYEQYF. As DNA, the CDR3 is TGTGCCAGCAGCTTAATCGCCGCGGGAGGGCCCTACGAGCAGTACTTC.

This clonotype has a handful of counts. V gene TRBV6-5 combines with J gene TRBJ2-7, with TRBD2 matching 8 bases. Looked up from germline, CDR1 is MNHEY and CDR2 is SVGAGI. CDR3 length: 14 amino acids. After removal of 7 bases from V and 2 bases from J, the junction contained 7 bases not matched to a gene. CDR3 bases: TGTGCCAGCACCCTTACGGGGGGGACCTACGAGCAGTACTTC. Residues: CASTLTGGTYEQYF.

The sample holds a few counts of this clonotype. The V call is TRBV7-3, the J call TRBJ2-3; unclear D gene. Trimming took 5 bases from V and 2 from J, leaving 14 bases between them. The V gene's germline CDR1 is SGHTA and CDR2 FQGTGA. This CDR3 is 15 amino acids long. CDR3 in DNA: TGTGCCAGCAGCCCTGGGGTGGCCCCCACAGATACGCAGTATTTT. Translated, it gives CASSPGVAPTDTQYF.

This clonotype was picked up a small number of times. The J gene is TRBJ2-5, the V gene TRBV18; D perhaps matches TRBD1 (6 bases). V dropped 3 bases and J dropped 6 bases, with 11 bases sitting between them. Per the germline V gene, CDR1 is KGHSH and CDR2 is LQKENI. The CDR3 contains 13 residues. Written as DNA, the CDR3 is TGTGCCAGCTCACCGGGGGACAAAAAGACCCAGTACTTC. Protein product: CASSPGDKKTQYF. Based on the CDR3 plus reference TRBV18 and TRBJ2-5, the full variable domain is NAGVMQNPRHLVRRRGQEARLRCSPMKGHSHVYWYRQLPEEGLKFMVYLQKENIIDESGMPKERFSAEFPKEGPSILRIQQVVRGDSAAYFCASSPGDKKTQYFGPGTRLLVL.

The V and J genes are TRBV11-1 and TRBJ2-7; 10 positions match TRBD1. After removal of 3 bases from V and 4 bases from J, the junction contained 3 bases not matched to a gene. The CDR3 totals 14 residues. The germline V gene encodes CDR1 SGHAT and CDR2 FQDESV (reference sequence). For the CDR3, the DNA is TGTGCCAGCAGCTTCGGACAGGGGGTTTACGAGCAGTACTTC. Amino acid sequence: CASSFGQGVYEQYF.

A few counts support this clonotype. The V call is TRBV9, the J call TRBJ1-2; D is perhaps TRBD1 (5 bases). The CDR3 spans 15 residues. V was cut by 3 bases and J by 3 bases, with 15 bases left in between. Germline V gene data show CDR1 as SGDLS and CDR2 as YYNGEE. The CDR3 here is CASSAGGGGDYGYTF. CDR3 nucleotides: TGTGCCAGCAGCGCTGGGGGAGGAGGGGACTATGGCTACACCTTC.

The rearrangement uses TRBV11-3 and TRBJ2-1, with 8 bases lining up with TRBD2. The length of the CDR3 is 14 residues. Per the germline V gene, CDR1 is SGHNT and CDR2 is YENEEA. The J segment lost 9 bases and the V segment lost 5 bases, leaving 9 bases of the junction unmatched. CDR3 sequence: CASSLGLAGGEQFF. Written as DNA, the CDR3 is TGTGCCAGCAGCCTAGGACTAGCTGGTGGTGAGCAGTTCTTC.

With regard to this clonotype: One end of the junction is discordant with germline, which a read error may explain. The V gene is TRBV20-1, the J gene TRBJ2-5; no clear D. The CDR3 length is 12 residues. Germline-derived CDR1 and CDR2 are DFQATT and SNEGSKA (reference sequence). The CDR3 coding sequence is TGCAGTGCTAGACACTTCCAAGATACCCAGTACTTC. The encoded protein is CSARHFQDTQYF.

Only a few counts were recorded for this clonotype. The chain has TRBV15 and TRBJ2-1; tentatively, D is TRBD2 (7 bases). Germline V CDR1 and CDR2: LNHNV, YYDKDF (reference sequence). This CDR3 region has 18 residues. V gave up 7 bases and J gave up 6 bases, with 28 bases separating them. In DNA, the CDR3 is TGTGCCACCACTCCCTCAGGCGTATGGCGGGGGACACCCAATGAGCAGTTCTTC. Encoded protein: CATTPSGVWRGTPNEQFF.

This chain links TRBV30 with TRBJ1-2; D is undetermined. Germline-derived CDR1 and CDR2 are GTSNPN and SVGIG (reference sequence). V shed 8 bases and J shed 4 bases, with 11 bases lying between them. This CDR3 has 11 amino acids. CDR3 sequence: CAGYMFYGYTF. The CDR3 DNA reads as TGTGCCGGATACATGTTCTATGGCTACACCTTC.

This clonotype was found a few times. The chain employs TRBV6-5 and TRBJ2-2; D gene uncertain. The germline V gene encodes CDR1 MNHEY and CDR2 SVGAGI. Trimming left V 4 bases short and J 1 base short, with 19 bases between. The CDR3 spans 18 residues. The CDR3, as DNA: TGTGCCAGCAGTTTCTCTACCGGACGTATAGAGAACACCGGGGAGCTGTTTTTT. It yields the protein CASSFSTGRIENTGELFF.

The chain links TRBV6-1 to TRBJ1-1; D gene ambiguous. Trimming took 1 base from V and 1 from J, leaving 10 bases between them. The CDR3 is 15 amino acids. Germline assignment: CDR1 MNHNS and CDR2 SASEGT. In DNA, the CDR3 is TGTGCCAGCAGTGAAGAACCATCTCAGAACACTGAAGCTTTCTTT. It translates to CASSEEPSQNTEAFF.

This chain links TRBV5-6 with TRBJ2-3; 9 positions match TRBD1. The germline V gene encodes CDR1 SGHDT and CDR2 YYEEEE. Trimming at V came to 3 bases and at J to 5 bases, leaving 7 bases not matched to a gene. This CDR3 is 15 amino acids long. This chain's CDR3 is CASSWRTGEGDTQYF. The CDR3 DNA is TGTGCCAGCAGCTGGAGGACAGGGGAGGGAGATACGCAGTATTTT.

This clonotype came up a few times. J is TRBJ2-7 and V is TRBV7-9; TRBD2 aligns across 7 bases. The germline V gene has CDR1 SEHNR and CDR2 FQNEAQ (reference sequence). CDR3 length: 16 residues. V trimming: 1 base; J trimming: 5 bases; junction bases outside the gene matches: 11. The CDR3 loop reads CASSLVWGGSRDEQYF. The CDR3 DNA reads TGTGCCAGCAGCTTAGTTTGGGGCGGGAGTCGCGACGAGCAGTACTTC.

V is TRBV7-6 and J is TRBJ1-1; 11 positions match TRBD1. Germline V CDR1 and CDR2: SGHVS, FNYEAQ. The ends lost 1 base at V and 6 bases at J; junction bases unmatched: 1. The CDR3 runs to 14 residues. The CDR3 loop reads CASSLGTGGPEAFF. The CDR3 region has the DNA TGTGCCAGCAGCTTAGGGACAGGGGGCCCTGAAGCTTTCTTT.

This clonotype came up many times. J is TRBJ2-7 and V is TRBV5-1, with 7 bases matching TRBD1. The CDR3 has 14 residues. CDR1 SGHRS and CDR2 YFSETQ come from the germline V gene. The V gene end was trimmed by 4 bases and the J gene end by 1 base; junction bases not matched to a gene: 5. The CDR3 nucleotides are TGCGCCAGCAGCCGTGAGGGACAGTCCTACGAGCAGTACTTC. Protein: CASSREGQSYEQYF.

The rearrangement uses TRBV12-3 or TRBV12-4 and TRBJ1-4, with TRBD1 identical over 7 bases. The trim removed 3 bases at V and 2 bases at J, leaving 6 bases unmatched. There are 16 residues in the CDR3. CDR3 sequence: CASSFLGQRTNEKLFF. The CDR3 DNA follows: TGTGCCAGCAGTTTCTTGGGACAGCGTACTAATGAAAAACTGTTTTTT.

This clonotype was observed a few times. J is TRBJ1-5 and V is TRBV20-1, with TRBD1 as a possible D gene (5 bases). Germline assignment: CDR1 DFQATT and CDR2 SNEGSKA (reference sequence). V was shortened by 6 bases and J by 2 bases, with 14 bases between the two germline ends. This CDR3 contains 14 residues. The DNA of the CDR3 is TGCAGTGCCGATGGAGGGGCTGGCAATCAGCCCCAGCATTTT. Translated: CSADGGAGNQPQHF.

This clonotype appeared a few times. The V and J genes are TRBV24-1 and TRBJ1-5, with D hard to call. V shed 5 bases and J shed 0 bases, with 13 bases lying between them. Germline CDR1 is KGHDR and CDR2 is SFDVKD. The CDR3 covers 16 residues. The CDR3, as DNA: TGTGCCACCAGTGGTCCCTCGTGGGATAGCAATCAGCCCCAGCATTTT. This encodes CATSGPSWDSNQPQHF.

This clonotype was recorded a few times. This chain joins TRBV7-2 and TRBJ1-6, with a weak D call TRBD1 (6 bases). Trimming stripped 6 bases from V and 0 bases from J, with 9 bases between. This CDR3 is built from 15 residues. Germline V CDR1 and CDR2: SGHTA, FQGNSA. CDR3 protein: CASRGQSSYNSPLHF. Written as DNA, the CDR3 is TGTGCCAGCAGAGGACAGAGCTCCTATAATTCACCCCTCCACTTT. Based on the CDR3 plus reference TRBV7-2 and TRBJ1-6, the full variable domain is GAGVSQSPSNKVTEKGKDVELRCDPISGHTALYWYRQSLGQGLEFLIYFQGNSAPDKSGLPSDRFSAERTGGSVSTLTIQRTQQEDSAVYLCASRGQSSYNSPLHFGNGTRLTVT.

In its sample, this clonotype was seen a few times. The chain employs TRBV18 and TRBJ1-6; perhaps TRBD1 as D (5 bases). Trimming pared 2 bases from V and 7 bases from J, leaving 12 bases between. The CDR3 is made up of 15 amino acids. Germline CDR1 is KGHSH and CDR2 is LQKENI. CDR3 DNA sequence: TGTGCCAGCTCACCATTGGGACCACAAAATTCACCCCTCCACTTT. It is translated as CASSPLGPQNSPLHF.

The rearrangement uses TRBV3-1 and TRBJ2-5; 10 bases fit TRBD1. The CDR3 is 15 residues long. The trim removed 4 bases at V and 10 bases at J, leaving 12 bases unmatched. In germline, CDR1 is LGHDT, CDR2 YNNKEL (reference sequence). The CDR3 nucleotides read TGTGCCAGCAGCCGCCGGGGGACAGGGGTTATGGACCAGTACTTC. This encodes CASSRRGTGVMDQYF.